This is a list of T cell receptor beta chains from one sample in a study of T cells after yellow fever vaccination. MiXCR, applied by TCRdb to the 5' RACE reads, yields one record per CDR3 protein. The sample lists 250,000 to 350,000 distinct CDR3 sequences, approximately 4.3% seen once, with roughly a fifth in the top ten. Specimen: PBMCs, collected 15 days after the yellow fever booster vaccination. These receptors were collected from a young man who received the YFV17D yellow fever vaccine. CDR3s include the opening cysteine and the closing phenylalanine or tryptophan. The D gene is left open where the match is weak. Size is stated for part of the rows, as once, few or many counts, or as a class when the clone is expanded.

>TRBV12-3/TRBV12-4|TRBJ1-2|NA|NA
TGTGCCAGCAGTTTAGTGGGGTTGAACTATGGCTACACCTTC
CASSLVGLNYGYTF
>TRBV5-4|TRBJ2-6|TRBD1|NA
TGTGCCAGCAGCCGAAGGACAGGGAATGGGGCCAACGTCCTGACTTTC
CASSRRTGNGANVLTF
>TRBV24-1|TRBJ2-3|NA|few
TGTGCCACCAGTGATGCTAGCGGCACAGATACGCAGTATTTT
CATSDASGTDTQYF
>TRBV5-4|TRBJ1-1|NA|NA
TGTGCCAGCAGCCGGGGGGACCGGACTGAAGCTTTCTTT
CASSRGDRTEAFF
>TRBV11-2|TRBJ1-5|NA|NA
TGTGCCAGCAGCCATGGTTCGGGGTACAATCAGCCCCAGCATTTT
CASSHGSGYNQPQHF
>TRBV7-2|TRBJ1-2|TRBD1|many
TGTGCCAGCAGCTTAGCGCTACTGACAGGGGCGGTAGGAGGCTACACCTTC
CASSLALLTGAVGGYTF
>TRBV7-2|TRBJ1-3|NA|NA
TGTGCCAGCAGCCCAGCGGGAAGAAACACCATATATTTT
CASSPAGRNTIYF
>TRBV2|TRBJ2-1|NA|NA
TGTGCCAGCAGTGGGCTGGCAGACTCCAACAATGAGCAGTTCTTC
CASSGLADSNNEQFF
>TRBV5-1|TRBJ1-5|NA|NA
TGCGCCAGCAGCTTGGATGGGGGTGTCCAGCCCCAGCATTTT
CASSLDGGVQPQHF
>TRBV6-2/TRBV6-3|TRBJ1-2|TRBD1|NA
TGTGCCAGCAGTACCCGACAGGGACGGAGGGGCTACACCTTC
CASSTRQGRRGYTF
>TRBV6-1|TRBJ2-7|NA|NA
TGTGCCAGCAGAAACGGGGCAAACCACTACGAGCAGTACTTC
CASRNGANHYEQYF
>TRBV7-2|TRBJ1-2|TRBD1|many
TGTGCCAGCAGCCTTTGGGACAGGAGCTCCCAGGGCTACACCTTC
CASSLWDRSSQGYTF
>TRBV12-3/TRBV12-4|TRBJ2-3|TRBD1|many
TGTGCCAGCAGTTCGAGGGACAGTGGTACAGATACGCAGTATTTT
CASSSRDSGTDTQYF
>TRBV27|TRBJ2-7|TRBD1|few
TGTGCCAGCAGCCGACAGGGATCGCATGCCGAGCAGTACTTC
CASSRQGSHAEQYF
>TRBV12-3/TRBV12-4|TRBJ1-2|NA|NA
TGTGCCAGCAGTTTAGTGGGGTCGGCCGGCTACACCTTC
CASSLVGSAGYTF
>TRBV10-3|TRBJ1-2|TRBD1|many
TGTGCCATCAGTGAGTCGACAGGGTTGGTCTATGGCTACACCTTC
CAISESTGLVYGYTF
>TRBV20-1|TRBJ2-1|TRBD2|few
TGCAGTGCTAGCGGGGGGAACTACAATGAGCAGTTCTTC
CSASGGNYNEQFF
>TRBV18|TRBJ2-2|NA|few
TGTGCCAGCTCACCACTTGGCAGGAACACCGGGGAGCTGTTTTTT
CASSPLGRNTGELFF
>TRBV7-2|TRBJ2-1|TRBD2|few
TGTGCCAGCAGCTTAGGGTCTAGCGGGGGGCAGGATGAGCAGTTCTTC
CASSLGSSGGQDEQFF
>TRBV20-1|TRBJ1-6|NA|many
TGCAGTGCTAGGGGAGGGTTTTCACCCCTCCACTTT
CSARGGFSPLHF
>TRBV12-3/TRBV12-4|TRBJ2-4|TRBD1|many
TGTGCCAGCAGTTCTACCCGGACAGGGCTGAAAAACATTCAGTACTTC
CASSSTRTGLKNIQYF
>TRBV7-2|TRBJ2-1|TRBD2|many
TGTGCCAGCAGCATACGTCTTCCCCCACTAGCGGGGGTTTACAATGAGCAGTTCTTC
CASSIRLPPLAGVYNEQFF
>TRBV29-1|TRBJ1-1|NA|NA
TGCAGCGTTGCGGGAGGGAGGGGGACTGAAGCTTTCTTT
CSVAGGRGTEAFF
>TRBV12-3/TRBV12-4|TRBJ2-7|NA|few
TGTGCCAGCACTGAGGGGAGACACGGGTACGAGCAGTACTTC
CASTEGRHGYEQYF
>TRBV6-5|TRBJ1-1|NA|few
TGTGCCAGCAGTTACTCGAATTTCGGAAACACTGAAGCTTTCTTT
CASSYSNFGNTEAFF
>TRBV10-3|TRBJ2-5|NA|many
TGTGCCATCAGTGAGCCGGGAGAGCCACAAGAGACCCAGTACTTC
CAISEPGEPQETQYF
>TRBV6-6|TRBJ1-1|TRBD1|many
TGTGCCAGCAGGACCGACAGGGATCAGGCCGCTTTCTTT
CASRTDRDQAAFF
>TRBV5-6|TRBJ1-1|NA|many
TGTGCCAGCAGCTTGGGGCCTCGTGGAGGGACCCCTTTCTTT
CASSLGPRGGTPFF
>TRBV15|TRBJ2-5|TRBD1|few
TGTGCCACCAGCAGTGAGCCGGGACAGCAAGAGACCCAGTACTTC
CATSSEPGQQETQYF
>TRBV27|TRBJ2-3|TRBD2|NA
TGTGCCAGCAGTTTAAAAGGTCAGCGGGGGTCCCTGTATTTT
CASSLKGQRGSLYF
>TRBV30|TRBJ2-7|TRBD1|NA
TGTGCCTGGAGAAGGACAGGGGCACACGAGCAGTACTTC
CAWRRTGAHEQYF
>TRBV7-2|TRBJ2-7|TRBD2|many
TGTGCCAGCAGCTTACAGGGCGGGGGGGCGTATGAGCAGTACTTC
CASSLQGGGAYEQYF
>TRBV7-2|TRBJ1-3|NA|few
TGTGCCAGCAGCCGACGGGGTACTCCTGGAAACACCATATATTTT
CASSRRGTPGNTIYF
>TRBV20-1|TRBJ2-3|TRBD2|NA
TGCAGTGCTAGGACTAGCGGGGGCAAGGGAGATACGCAGTATTTT
CSARTSGGKGDTQYF
>TRBV2|TRBJ2-5|NA|many
TGTGCCAGCAGTGAGGGACCTAACCAAGAGACCCAGTACTTC
CASSEGPNQETQYF
>TRBV5-6|TRBJ2-7|TRBD1|many
TGTGCCAGCAGCTTACCCGGGACAGGGGGGAACGAGCAGTACTTC
CASSLPGTGGNEQYF
>TRBV5-1|TRBJ2-1|NA|NA
TGCGCCAGCAGACTGGCGGGGTGGACCTACAATGAGCAGTTCTTC
CASRLAGWTYNEQFF
>TRBV7-2|TRBJ2-7|NA|many
TGTGCCAGCAGCTTAGCGCGGCACAGGGAGCAGTACTTC
CASSLARHREQYF
>TRBV29-1|TRBJ1-1|TRBD1|few
TGCAGCGGGGGACAGGGGGCGCCTGAAGCTTTCTTT
CSGGQGAPEAFF
>TRBV7-9|TRBJ1-4|NA|once
TGTGCCAGCAGCTTAGCTGAGGGCCGAGGGGAAAAACTGTTTTTT
CASSLAEGRGEKLFF
>TRBV4-1|TRBJ1-2|NA|few
TGCGCCAGCAGCCAAGAGCACAGCAACTATGGCTACACCTTC
CASSQEHSNYGYTF
>TRBV28|TRBJ1-2|NA|NA
TGTGCCAGCAGTTTACAGTACAGTGCGGGCTATGGCTACACCTTC
CASSLQYSAGYGYTF
>TRBV5-6|TRBJ1-3|TRBD1|few
TGTGCCAGCAGCTGGGGACAGGGGAGTGGAAACACCATATATTTT
CASSWGQGSGNTIYF
>TRBV28|TRBJ1-5|NA|many
TGTGCCAGCAGTTCAGATCAGCCCCAGCATTTT
CASSSDQPQHF
>TRBV7-2|TRBJ1-3|NA|many
TGTGCCAGCAGCCTGGAACTGATCTCTGGAAACACCATATATTTT
CASSLELISGNTIYF
>TRBV12-3/TRBV12-4|TRBJ1-6|NA|NA
TGTGCCAGCAGTCTCGTATACAGGGTTGCAGCCTATAATTCACCCCTCCACTTT
CASSLVYRVAAYNSPLHF
>TRBV2|TRBJ1-2|NA|few
TGTGCCAGCAGTGAAGCTAAACGGAACTATGGCTACACCTTC
CASSEAKRNYGYTF
>TRBV5-1|TRBJ2-2|TRBD2|many
TGCGCCAGCAGCTTGAGTAGCGGGGTGACCGGGGAGCTGTTTTTT
CASSLSSGVTGELFF
>TRBV12-3/TRBV12-4|TRBJ1-5|NA|NA
TGTGCCAGCAGTTTTCCTCAGGGTCTGGGGCACAATCAGCCCCAGCATTTT
CASSFPQGLGHNQPQHF
>TRBV27|TRBJ2-1|NA|NA
TGTGCCAGCACCGCGGGGCGGGGGCCTTACCGACAGTTCTTC
CASTAGRGPYRQFF
>TRBV5-6|TRBJ2-3|NA|many
TGTGCCAGCAGCTGGGACATCGGGGTTGCAGATACGCAGTATTTT
CASSWDIGVADTQYF
>TRBV5-1|TRBJ1-1|NA|NA
TGCGCCAGCAGCTTGGAGCCTTCCAACACTGAAGCTTTCTTT
CASSLEPSNTEAFF
>TRBV5-1|TRBJ2-3|NA|many
TGCGCCAGCAGTCTCGGGACCGAGGGAGATACGCAGTATTTT
CASSLGTEGDTQYF
>TRBV20-1|TRBJ2-1|NA|many
TGCAGTGCTAGAGATCAGGGGGGAAGCTCCTACAATGAGCAGTTCTTC
CSARDQGGSSYNEQFF
>TRBV18|TRBJ2-3|NA|many
TGTGCCAGCTCACGGGGAGTTTCCACAGATACGCAGTATTTT
CASSRGVSTDTQYF
>TRBV27|TRBJ2-7|NA|NA
TGTGCCAGCAGTTTCGGCCCACCCGACCACTACGAGCAGTACTTC
CASSFGPPDHYEQYF